This record looks at one T cell receptor (beta chain) sequence and its context. Profiled with immunoSEQ multiplex PCR; TCRdb holds only in-frame clones, not every one. The table lists around 300,000 clones, 88% of them singletons, with 2.5% to 3.5% in the top ten. This entry belongs to a study of blood T cell repertoires in COVID-19. Across the study: From the United States, Italy and Spain came samples of acute and convalescent COVID-19. PBMCs, B-cell-depleted T cells, or T cells provided the cDNA or gDNA that made up the material.

Residents of under 25 US areas, aged about 18 to 89 years, made up the participants. Symptom resolution, clearance, or two negative PCRs marked donors in Cohort 3 as recovered. This CDR3 has 13 amino acids. The trim removed 2 bases at V and 9 bases at J, leaving 6 bases unmatched. Germline V gene data show CDR1 as MNHEY and CDR2 as SVGEGT. Source material: PBMCs or T cells enriched from blood (not recorded which). V gene TRBV6-2 or TRBV6-3 combines with J gene TRBJ2-7, with 8 positions matching TRBD1. The sequence derives from a woman between 45 and 60 years old who had recovered from COVID-19. Here the CDR3 DNA reads TGTGCCAGCAGTTACGCCGGGACAGGCGGGCAGTACTTC. Its translation: CASSYAGTGGQYF.